The 14 T cell receptor beta chains reported below all come from one sample, sequenced in a study of blood T cell repertoires in COVID-19. Assay used: immunoSEQ multiplex PCR; TCRdb lists only in-frame clones, some missing. The sample contains about 190,000 clones, 80% to 85% of which appear only once. The sample consisted of peripheral blood. These TCRs come from a woman aged 40-49 years with acute or convalescent COVID-19.

The chain uses TRBV28 and TRBJ2-7, with 8 bases lining up with TRBD1. Germline assignment: CDR1 MDHEN and CDR2 SYDVKM. V shed 3 bases, J shed 5 bases, and the junction held 6 bases outside the gene matches. The CDR3 consists of 14 residues. Here the CDR3 reads CASSFSRGRDEQYF. The CDR3 DNA reads as TGTGCCAGCAGTTTCAGCAGGGGGCGCGACGAGCAGTACTTC.

The CDR3 coding sequence is TGTGCCAGCAGCGAAGCTAGCACAGATACGCAGTATTTT. Translating gives CASSEASTDTQYF. The chain carries TRBV7-3 and TRBJ2-3; no definite D call. The V gene lost 5 bases and the J gene lost 0 bases, with 6 bases spanning the gap. Germline values: CDR1 SGHTA, CDR2 FQGTGA. The CDR3 loop spans 13 amino acids.

The gene calls are TRBV2 and TRBJ1-5; D perhaps matches TRBD1 (5 bases). Trimming took off 6 bases at V and 0 bases at J, with 21 bases between the two ends. Germline V CDR1 and CDR2: SNHLY, FYNNEI. The CDR3 is 18 amino acids. The CDR3 protein is CASSYGTALGYSNQPQHF. The DNA for the CDR3 is TGTGCCAGCAGCTACGGGACTGCGCTGGGGTATAGCAATCAGCCCCAGCATTTT.

The genes are TRBV18 and TRBJ1-5; D not resolved. The CDR3 runs to 14 residues. V lost 9 bases and J 6 bases, leaving 18 bases between the germline ends. Looked up from germline, CDR1 is KGHSH and CDR2 is LQKENI. This CDR3 reads CASCLGGIGQPQHF. The CDR3 DNA is TGTGCCAGTTGCCTTGGAGGGATAGGTCAGCCCCAGCATTTT.

V and J are TRBV28 and TRBJ1-1, with a tentative D call TRBD1 (5 bases). This CDR3 is built from 17 residues. Germline V gives CDR1 MDHEN, CDR2 SYDVKM. V shed 2 bases and J shed 0 bases, with 16 bases lying between them. In DNA form, the CDR3 reads TGTGCCAGCAGTTTACTCCCCGGGTTGGGGCTGAACACTGAAGCTTTCTTT. It specifies CASSLLPGLGLNTEAFF.

The chain has TRBV5-8 and TRBJ2-5, with TRBD1 identical over 12 bases. Germline V gene data show CDR1 as SGHTS and CDR2 as YDEGEE. Trimming took 4 bases from V and 5 from J; bases not matched to a gene: 9. This CDR3 comprises 16 residues. The CDR3 loop reads CASSAPGTGGGETQYF. DNA of the CDR3: TGTGCCAGCAGCGCGCCCGGGACAGGGGGCGGGGAGACCCAGTACTTC.

The V call is TRBV28, the J call TRBJ1-1; D perhaps matches TRBD1 (6 bases). The CDR3 is 15 amino acids. Germline CDR1 is MDHEN and CDR2 is SYDVKM. V was pared by 1 base and J by 1 base, with 10 bases between. In DNA, the CDR3 is TGTGCCAGCAGTTTATCAGGGGTGGGGAACACTGAAGCTTTCTTT. It yields the protein CASSLSGVGNTEAFF.

The rearrangement joins TRBV15 to TRBJ2-1; D remains unclear. CDR3 size: 16 residues. Trimming shortened V by 4 bases and J by 0 bases, and 13 bases separated the two germline ends. The germline gives CDR1 LNHNV, CDR2 YYDKDF (reference sequence). CDR3 region: CATSMPPISSYNEQFF. For the CDR3, the DNA is TGTGCCACCAGCATGCCTCCGATCAGCTCCTACAATGAGCAGTTCTTC.

This clone appeared a few times. This chain uses TRBV11-3 with TRBJ2-1; D remains unclear. Trimming removed 0 bases at V and 7 bases at J, with 4 bases between. Per the germline V gene, CDR1 is SGHNT and CDR2 is YENEEA. The CDR3 contains 12 residues. CDR3 DNA sequence: TGTGCCAGCAGCTTAGATCCTAATGAGCAGTTCTTC. It yields the protein CASSLDPNEQFF.

This clone was detected once. The chain links TRBV2 to TRBJ2-3, with 8 nucleotides matching TRBD2. This CDR3 has 16 amino acids. The junction had 12 bases not matched to a gene; V was cut back by 5 bases and J by 5 bases. CDR1 and CDR2 from the germline V gene are SNHLY and FYNNEI. DNA for the CDR3: TGTGCCAGCAGTACCCCGGGAGGGCAGAGTGGAGATACGCAGTATTTT. Its protein is CASSTPGGQSGDTQYF.

This rearrangement joins TRBV5-1 to TRBJ2-7; 8 nucleotides agree with TRBD1. Germline V gene lookup returns CDR1 SGHRS and CDR2 YFSETQ. V lost 5 bases and J lost 2; bases outside the gene matches: 3. The CDR3 has 13 residues. CDR3 in DNA: TGCGCCAGCAGGACAGGGGCAACCTACGAGCAGTACTTC. Translation: CASRTGATYEQYF.

The chain links TRBV5-1 to TRBJ1-2, with TRBD1 identical over 9 bases. Germline V gives CDR1 SGHRS, CDR2 YFSETQ. This CDR3 comprises 14 residues. V trimming: 3 bases; J trimming: 8 bases; junction bases outside the gene matches: 8. CDR3 bases: TGCGCCAGCAGCTCCTCGGGACAGGGTGGGGGCTACACCTTC. It codes for CASSSSGQGGGYTF.

The V and J genes are TRBV9 and TRBJ2-7; D unresolved. The CDR3 consists of 12 residues. The ends were cut back, 4 bases at V and 6 bases at J, with 11 bases in the middle. In germline, CDR1 is SGDLS, CDR2 YYNGEE. The CDR3 region has the DNA TGTGCCAGCAGCACCCGCTCCGGCGAGCAGTACTTC. This encodes CASSTRSGEQYF.

Here the CDR3 reads CASRDSTNYGYTF. The DNA for the CDR3 is TGTGCCAGCAGGGACAGCACTAACTATGGCTACACCTTC. The chain combines TRBV12-3 or TRBV12-4 with TRBJ1-2, with D maybe TRBD1 (6 bases). Trimming removed 6 bases at V and 0 bases at J, with 8 bases between. This CDR3 contains 13 residues.